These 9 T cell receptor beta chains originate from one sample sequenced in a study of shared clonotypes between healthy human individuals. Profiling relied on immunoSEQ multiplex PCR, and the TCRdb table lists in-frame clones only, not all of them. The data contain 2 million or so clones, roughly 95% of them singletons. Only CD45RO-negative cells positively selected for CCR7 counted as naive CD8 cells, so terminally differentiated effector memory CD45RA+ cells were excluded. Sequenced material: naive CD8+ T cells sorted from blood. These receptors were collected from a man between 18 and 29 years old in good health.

This chain's CDR3 is CASRLTPGESTYEQYF. The CDR3, as DNA: TGCGCCAGCAGATTAACTCCAGGGGAATCCACCTACGAGCAGTACTTC. The chain employs TRBV4-1 and TRBJ2-7, with D perhaps TRBD1 (6 bases). Germline assignment: CDR1 MGHRA and CDR2 YSYEKL. The CDR3 runs 16 residues. V lost 6 bases to trimming and J lost 2 bases, with 20 bases between them.

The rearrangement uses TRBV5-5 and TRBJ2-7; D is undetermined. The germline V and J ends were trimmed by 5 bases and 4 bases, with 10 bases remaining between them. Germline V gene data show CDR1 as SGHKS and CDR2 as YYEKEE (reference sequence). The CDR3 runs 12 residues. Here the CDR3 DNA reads TGTGCCAGCAGGGAGAATACGTACGAGCAGTACTTC. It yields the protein CASRENTYEQYF.

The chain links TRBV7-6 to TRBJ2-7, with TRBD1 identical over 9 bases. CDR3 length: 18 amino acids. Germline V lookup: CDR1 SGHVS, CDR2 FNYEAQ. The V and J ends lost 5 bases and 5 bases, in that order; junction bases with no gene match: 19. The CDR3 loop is CASSEDWTGASMSNEQYF. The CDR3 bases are TGTGCCAGCAGCGAGGACTGGACAGGGGCCTCCATGAGCAACGAGCAGTACTTC. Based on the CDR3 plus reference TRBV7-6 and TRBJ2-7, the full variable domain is GAGVSQSPRYKVTKRGQDVALRCDPISGHVSLYWYRQALGQGPEFLTYFNYEAQQDKSGLPNDRFSAERPEGSISTLTIQRTEQRDSAMYRCASSEDWTGASMSNEQYFGPGTRLTVT.

CDR3 in DNA: TGTGCCACTTTACCTTCCACGGGGGAAGTTGGTCTCGATACGCAGTATTTT. Its protein product is CATLPSTGEVGLDTQYF. The chain links TRBV27 to TRBJ2-3; possibly TRBD2 for D (6 bases). Trimming stripped 10 bases from V and 6 bases from J, with 29 bases between. The CDR3 totals 17 residues. Germline CDR1 is MNHEY and CDR2 is SMNVEV (reference sequence).

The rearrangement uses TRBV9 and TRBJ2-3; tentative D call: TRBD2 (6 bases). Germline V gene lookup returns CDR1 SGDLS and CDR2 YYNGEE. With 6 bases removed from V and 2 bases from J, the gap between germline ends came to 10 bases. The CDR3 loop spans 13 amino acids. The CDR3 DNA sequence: TGTGCCAGCATGGGGGGATTCACAGATACGCAGTATTTT. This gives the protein CASMGGFTDTQYF.

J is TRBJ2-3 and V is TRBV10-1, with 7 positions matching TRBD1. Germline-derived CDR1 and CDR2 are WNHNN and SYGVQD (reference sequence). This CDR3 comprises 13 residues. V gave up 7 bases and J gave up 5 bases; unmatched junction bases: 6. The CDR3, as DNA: TGCGCCAGCAACCGGGACAGTAAAGATACGCAGTATTTT. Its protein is CASNRDSKDTQYF.

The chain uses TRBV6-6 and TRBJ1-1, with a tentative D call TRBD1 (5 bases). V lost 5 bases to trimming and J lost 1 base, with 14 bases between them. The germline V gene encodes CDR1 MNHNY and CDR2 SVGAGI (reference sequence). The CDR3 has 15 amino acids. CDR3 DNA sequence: TGTGCCAGCAGTCCAGGGACGTGGGAGAACACTGAAGCTTTCTTT. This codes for CASSPGTWENTEAFF.

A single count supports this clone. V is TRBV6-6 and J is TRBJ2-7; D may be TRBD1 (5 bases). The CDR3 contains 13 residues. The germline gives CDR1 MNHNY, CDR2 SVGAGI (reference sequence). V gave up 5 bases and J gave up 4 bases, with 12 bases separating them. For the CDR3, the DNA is TGTGCCAGCAGTCCCACAGGAGAATACGAGCAGTACTTC. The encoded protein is CASSPTGEYEQYF.

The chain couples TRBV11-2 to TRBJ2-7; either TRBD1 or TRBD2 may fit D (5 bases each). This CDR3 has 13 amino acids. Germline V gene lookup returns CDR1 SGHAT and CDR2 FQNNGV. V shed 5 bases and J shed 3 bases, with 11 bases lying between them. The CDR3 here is CASSVGPDYEQYF. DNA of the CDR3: TGTGCCAGCAGCGTGGGACCGGACTACGAGCAGTACTTC.